A selection of T cell receptor beta chains follows, all from one sample in a study of radiotherapy plus CTLA-4 blockade in lung cancer. The repertoire was sequenced with immunoSEQ multiplex PCR; TCRdb's copy has only in-frame clones and lacks some. In the table there are around 110,000 clones, about 83% of which are singletons. The material sequenced was peripheral blood, taken from a patient treated with radiotherapy plus ipilimumab. The receptor set was obtained from a human donor with non-small cell lung cancer that progressed on radiotherapy plus ipilimumab. Some clones in this sample may be carry-over from other donors' samples. The CDR3 runs from the conserved cysteine through the conserved F or W. The D gene is left open where the match is weak. A clone size is listed for some rows: how often the clone was seen (once, few, many), or a class if it is expanded.

D gene,clone size,J gene,V gene,CDR3 DNA,CDR3 protein
.,once,TRBJ1-1,TRBV6-1,TGTGCCAGCAGTTATGGGTGGCCCGGGGAAGCTTTCTTT,CASSYGWPGEAFF
.,.,TRBJ1-5,TRBV21-1,TGTGCCTCCCGGACCTACGGGGACAGGAGCTATCAGCCCCAGCATTTT,CASRTYGDRSYQPQHF
TRBD1,.,TRBJ2-7,TRBV7-6,TGTGCCAGCAGCGAGCAGGGGGCCTACGAGCAGTACTTC,CASSEQGAYEQYF
.,.,TRBJ1-1,TRBV7-2,TGTGCCAGCAGCTGGACAGATTCGAACACTGAAGCTTTCTTT,CASSWTDSNTEAFF
.,.,TRBJ1-6,TRBV9,TGTGCCAGCAGCGCCTGGATCCAAGGAGCACCAAATTCACCCCTCCACTTT,CASSAWIQGAPNSPLHF
TRBD1,.,TRBJ1-4,TRBV30,TGTGCCTGGCAGGACAGGGTGATTGAAAAACTGTTTTTT,CAWQDRVIEKLFF
TRBD1,.,TRBJ1-6,TRBV7-9,TGTGCCAGCAGCTTAGCGGGACAGGCACCCCTCCACTTT,CASSLAGQAPLHF
.,.,TRBJ1-2,TRBV6-1,TGTGCCAGCAGTGAACCTTCCCGAATGAATAACTATGGCTACACCTTC,CASSEPSRMNNYGYTF
TRBD1,.,TRBJ2-4,TRBV5-1,TGCGCCAGCAGCTCGGGACAGGTAAAAAACATTCAGTACTTC,CASSSGQVKNIQYF
.,.,TRBJ2-1,TRBV9,TGTGCCAGCAGCGCCCGGGATAATGAGCAGTTCTTC,CASSARDNEQFF
.,.,TRBJ2-5,TRBV18,TGTGCCAGCTCACCCAAGTACCAAGAGACCCAGTACTTC,CASSPKYQETQYF
.,.,TRBJ2-2,TRBV19,TGTGCCAGTAGTATCACGTTCGGGGAGCTGTTTTTT,CASSITFGELFF
.,few,TRBJ2-5,TRBV28,TGTGCCAGCAGTTTACCAGGTTCCCCAGAGACCCAGTACTTC,CASSLPGSPETQYF
TRBD1,once,TRBJ2-5,TRBV27,TGTGCCAGCTTCCCACAGGGGCTCCAAGAGACCCAGTACTTC,CASFPQGLQETQYF
.,.,TRBJ1-1,TRBV7-8,TGTGCCAGCAGCTCCAAACCTACAACAGGGAACACTGAAGCTTTCTTT,CASSSKPTTGNTEAFF
TRBD2,once,TRBJ2-1,TRBV12-5,TGTGCTAGTGGTTTGTCTAGCGGGGGGATAAATGAGCAGTTCTTC,CASGLSSGGINEQFF
.,once,TRBJ1-1,TRBV19,TGTGCCAGTAGTATAGATCGAAGGACGGTGAACACTGAAGCTTTCTTT,CASSIDRRTVNTEAFF
TRBD1,.,TRBJ1-2,TRBV29-1,TGCAGCGTGCTAACAGGGGACTATGGCTACACCTTC,CSVLTGDYGYTF
.,.,TRBJ1-4,TRBV6-6,TGTGCCAGCAGCCCCCCCTTCGGGGCTAATGAAAAACTGTTTTTT,CASSPPFGANEKLFF
TRBD1,.,TRBJ1-5,TRBV7-8,TGTGCCAGCAGCTTAGCAGGACAGGGTGTCGGGCCCCAGCATTTT,CASSLAGQGVGPQHF
.,.,TRBJ1-1,TRBV11-2,TGTGCCAGCAGCTTATCCCGAACTGAAGCTTTCTTT,CASSLSRTEAFF
.,.,TRBJ2-6,TRBV7-2,TGTGCCAGCAGCCCTGCGGGCGTCCTGACTTTC,CASSPAGVLTF
TRBD1,once,TRBJ1-6,TRBV6-5,TGTGCCAGCAGTTACACAGGGACAGGGATTGATTCACCCCTCCACTTT,CASSYTGTGIDSPLHF
.,.,TRBJ2-1,TRBV18,TGTGCCAGCTCAGGGGGAAATGAGCAGTTCTTC,CASSGGNEQFF
.,few,TRBJ1-1,TRBV4-1,TGCGCCAGCAGCGGGGGCGGGTACACTGAAGCTTTCTTT,CASSGGGYTEAFF
.,.,TRBJ2-7,TRBV28,TGTGCCAGCTTTTCACCTACACAACAGCAGTACTTC,CASFSPTQQQYF
TRBD2,.,TRBJ2-7,TRBV4-3,TGCGCCAGCAGCCAAGCTAGCGGGGGGATCAACGAGCAGTACTTC,CASSQASGGINEQYF
.,.,TRBJ1-2,TRBV5-1,TGCGCCAGCAGACCGACAGCTTTTAACTATGGCTACACCTTC,CASRPTAFNYGYTF
.,.,TRBJ2-1,TRBV11-2,TGTGCCAGCAGCTTAAGGAGACTAGGGGCCGACAATGAGCAGTTCTTC,CASSLRRLGADNEQFF
TRBD1,.,TRBJ1-2,TRBV4-1,TGCGCCAGCAGTTGGGACAGGGGGGCAGTCGGCTACACCTTC,CASSWDRGAVGYTF
.,.,TRBJ1-6,TRBV7-2,TGTGCCAGCAGCTTAGTCCCCGGACTGAATTCACCCCTCCACTTT,CASSLVPGLNSPLHF
.,once,TRBJ2-1,TRBV28,TGTGCCAGCAGTTTAATAGGGATTGAGCAGTTCTTC,CASSLIGIEQFF
.,.,TRBJ1-1,TRBV29-1,TGCAGCGTTCTTGGGGGGCAAGAAACTGAAGCTTTCTTT,CSVLGGQETEAFF
.,.,TRBJ2-2,TRBV19,TGTGCCAGTAGTCTACAGGGAGGGAACACCGGGGAGCTGTTTTTT,CASSLQGGNTGELFF
.,few,TRBJ2-5,TRBV7-9,TGTGCCAGCAGTTCGGGACATTGGGAGACCCAGTACTTC,CASSSGHWETQYF
.,once,TRBJ1-2,TRBV6-1,TGTGCCAGCAGTGAACCCAACTATGGCTACACCTTC,CASSEPNYGYTF
TRBD2,.,TRBJ2-3,TRBV28,TGTGCCAGCAGTTTCGGGGGGGGGCCCCCAGATACGCAGTATTTT,CASSFGGGPPDTQYF
TRBD2,.,TRBJ2-3,TRBV9,TGTGCCAGCAGCCCCTCCGGGACTAGCGGGGGGAGAACAGATACGCAGTATTTT,CASSPSGTSGGRTDTQYF
.,.,TRBJ1-1,TRBV19,TGTGCCAGTAGTCCCTCTCTCTTTAAGGGACCTGAAGCTTTCTTT,CASSPSLFKGPEAFF
TRBD2,.,TRBJ2-1,TRBV7-7,TGTGCTAGCAGCTTAGTCCCAGCGGGGGGGCCGAACAATGAGCAGTTCTTC,CASSLVPAGGPNNEQFF
TRBD1,.,TRBJ2-3,TRBV28,TGTGCCAGCAGTCCCCGGAGGTGGGGACAGGGCACTGATACGCAGTATTTT,CASSPRRWGQGTDTQYF
.,.,TRBJ2-3,TRBV4-1,TGCGCCAGCAGCCAAGGGGGACGTTTCGCAGATACGCAGTATTTT,CASSQGGRFADTQYF
.,.,TRBJ1-1,TRBV10-3,TGTGCCATCAGTGAGTTGGGAAGCACTGAAGCTTTCTTT,CAISELGSTEAFF
.,.,TRBJ2-7,TRBV15,TGTGCCACCAGCAGAGACGGGGCAGGCTACGAGCAGTACTTC,CATSRDGAGYEQYF
TRBD2,.,TRBJ2-1,TRBV5-1,TGCGCCAGCAGCTTTCTAGCGGGTAGCTCCTACAATGAGCAGTTCTTC,CASSFLAGSSYNEQFF